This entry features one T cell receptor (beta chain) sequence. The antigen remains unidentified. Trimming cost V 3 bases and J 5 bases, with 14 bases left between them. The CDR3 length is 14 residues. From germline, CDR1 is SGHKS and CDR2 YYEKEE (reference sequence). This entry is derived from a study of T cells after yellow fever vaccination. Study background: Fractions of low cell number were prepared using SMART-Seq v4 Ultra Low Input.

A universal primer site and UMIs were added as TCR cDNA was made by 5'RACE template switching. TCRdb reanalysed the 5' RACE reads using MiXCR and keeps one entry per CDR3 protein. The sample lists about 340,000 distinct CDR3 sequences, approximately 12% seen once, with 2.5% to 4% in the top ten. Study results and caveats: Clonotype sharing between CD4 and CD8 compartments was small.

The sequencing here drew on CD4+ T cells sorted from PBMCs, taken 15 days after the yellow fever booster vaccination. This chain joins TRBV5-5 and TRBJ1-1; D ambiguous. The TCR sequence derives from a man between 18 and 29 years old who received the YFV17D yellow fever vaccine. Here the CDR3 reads CASSSDGQETEAFF. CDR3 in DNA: TGTGCCAGCAGCTCAGACGGCCAAGAGACTGAAGCTTTCTTT.